A single sample is the source of the 32 T cell receptor beta chains below, sequenced in a study of cytomegalovirus exposure and HLA in healthy donors. PCR used 60 Vbeta primers and 13 Jbeta primers. TCRdb keeps only in-frame clones here, not all; method: immunoSEQ multiplex PCR. The table shows 150,000 to 200,000 clones, with around 86% occurring only once. Material for sequencing was PBMCs. These receptors all come from a girl aged 2-9 years in good health and CMV-seropositive.

The V gene is TRBV27, the J gene TRBJ2-7, with D possibly TRBD2 on 5 matching bases. The CDR3 is 15 residues long. V lost 5 bases and J lost 3, with 17 bases in between. Germline CDR1 and CDR2: MNHEY and SMNVEV (reference sequence). In DNA form, the CDR3 reads TGTGCCAGCAGTACACACGGACTCGGCAACTACGAGCAGTACTTC. Translated: CASSTHGLGNYEQYF.

This clone was detected once. The chain links TRBV29-1 to TRBJ1-1, with D unclear. Per germline, CDR1 SQVTM and CDR2 ANQGSEA. This CDR3 is 11 amino acids long. The ends were cut back, 5 bases at V and 2 bases at J, with 6 bases in the middle. CDR3 sequence (DNA): TGCAGCGTTTCGTATAACACTGAAGCTTTCTTT. Translated, it gives CSVSYNTEAFF. The variable domain in full, completed from reference TRBV29-1 and TRBJ1-1, reads SAVISQKPSRDICQRGTSLTIQCQVDSQVTMMFWYRQQPGQSLTLIATANQGSEATYESGFVIDKFPISRPNLTFSTLTVSNMSPEDSSIYLCSVSYNTEAFFGQGTRLTVV.

This chain connects TRBV9 to TRBJ1-6, with D perhaps matching TRBD1 (6 bases). Germline-derived CDR1 and CDR2 are SGDLS and YYNGEE. The V and J ends lost 2 bases and 5 bases respectively, with 8 bases between them. The CDR3 covers 14 residues. CDR3 in amino acids: CASSVTGNNSPLHF. The CDR3 DNA reads TGTGCCAGCAGCGTTACAGGGAATAATTCACCCCTCCACTTT.

V usage is TRBV15 and J usage is TRBJ1-1, with 9 positions matching TRBD1. V was pared by 2 bases and J by 3 bases, with 16 bases of the junction left unmatched. CDR3 length: 19 residues. Germline lookup yields CDR1 LNHNV and CDR2 YYDKDF (reference sequence). CDR3 nucleotide sequence: TGTGCCACCAGCAGACCCCGTACCGGGACAGGGCCTCTGTACACTGAAGCTTTCTTT. This sequence encodes CATSRPRTGTGPLYTEAFF.

The chain recombines TRBV7-9 with TRBJ2-3; D is ambiguous. Trimming stripped 2 bases from V and 4 bases from J, with 22 bases between. The CDR3 spans 18 residues. Germline assignment: CDR1 SEHNR and CDR2 FQNEAQ (reference sequence). CDR3 DNA sequence: TGTGCCAGCAGCTTATCAGTTGTGTTAAGCGAATCCCCAGATACGCAGTATTTT. Its translation is CASSLSVVLSESPDTQYF.

The chain joins TRBV5-6 to TRBJ2-7; D is perhaps TRBD2 (5 bases). V was shortened by 4 bases and J by 6 bases, with 20 bases between the two germline ends. The CDR3 extends over 15 amino acids. Germline V gives CDR1 SGHDT, CDR2 YYEEEE. This CDR3 reads CASSAGSTLRSEQYF. The CDR3 nucleotides read TGTGCCAGCAGCGCGGGCTCCACCCTTAGGAGCGAGCAGTACTTC.

V and J are TRBV7-9 and TRBJ2-2; 7 bases fit TRBD1. The junction had 5 bases not matched to a gene; V was cut back by 4 bases and J by 6 bases. Germline V gene sequence: CDR1 SEHNR, CDR2 FQNEAQ (reference sequence). The CDR3 runs 14 residues. This CDR3 reads CASSSTGVAGELFF. Here the CDR3 DNA reads TGTGCCAGCAGCTCTACAGGGGTGGCCGGGGAGCTGTTTTTT.

The V call is TRBV4-2, the J call TRBJ2-2; 7 nucleotides match TRBD2. With 2 bases clipped from V and 5 bases from J, the junction kept 8 bases outside the gene matches. Germline assignment: CDR1 LGHNA and CDR2 YNFKEQ. The CDR3 contains 16 residues. The CDR3 spells CASSQIRTGGTGELFF. In nucleotides, the CDR3 is TGTGCCAGCAGCCAAATTCGGACGGGAGGAACCGGGGAGCTGTTTTTT.

The rearrangement uses TRBV5-1 and TRBJ2-5; D is ambiguous. The closer fit of TRBJ2-7 to the DNA end suggests the J call may be wrong. In germline, CDR1 is SGHRS, CDR2 YFSETQ. The CDR3 contains 11 residues. The CDR3 coding sequence is TGCGCCAGCAGCTTCTCCTACGAGCAGTACTTC. Translation gives CASSFSYEQYF.

The chain recombines TRBV9 with TRBJ2-1; TRBD1 might be the D (6 bases). The CDR3 is 14 amino acids. Germline values: CDR1 SGDLS, CDR2 YYNGEE. The ends were cut back, 0 bases at V and 7 bases at J, with 11 bases in the middle. Written as DNA, the CDR3 is TGTGCCAGCAGCGTAGAGGGGGTTCTGAATGAGCAGTTCTTC. Translating gives CASSVEGVLNEQFF. Full variable domain (missing parts from reference TRBV9 and TRBJ2-1): DSGVTQTPKHLITATGQRVTLRCSPRSGDLSVYWYQQSLDQGLQFLIQYYNGEERAKGNILERFSAQQFPDLHSELNLSSLELGDSALYFCASSVEGVLNEQFFGPGTRLTVL.

The rearrangement links TRBV11-2 to TRBJ2-5; D not certain. The CDR3 runs to 9 residues. Germline assignment: CDR1 SGHAT and CDR2 FQNNGV. V dropped 5 bases and J dropped 9 bases, with 4 bases sitting between them. As DNA, the CDR3 is TGTGCCAGCAGCCCTTCCCAGTACTTC. This translates into CASSPSQYF.

The genes are TRBV29-1 and TRBJ2-1, with 8 bases lining up with TRBD2. CDR1 SQVTM and CDR2 ANQGSEA come from the germline V gene. The CDR3 length is 17 residues. With 2 bases clipped from V and 4 bases from J, the junction kept 13 bases outside the gene matches. The CDR3 loop reads CSVERKGSGDLYNEQFF. DNA of the CDR3: TGCAGCGTTGAAAGGAAAGGTAGCGGGGATCTTTACAATGAGCAGTTCTTC.

The gene calls are TRBV4-1 and TRBJ2-2, with 7 bases fitting TRBD1. The CDR3 is made up of 15 amino acids. V trimming: 3 bases; J trimming: 4 bases; junction bases outside the gene matches: 5. Looked up from germline, CDR1 is MGHRA and CDR2 is YSYEKL. The DNA of the CDR3 is TGCGCCAGCAGCCATCAACAGGGGAGCACCGGGGAGCTGTTTTTT. Its protein product is CASSHQQGSTGELFF.

This clone has only one observation. This chain joins TRBV30 and TRBJ2-3; D is possibly TRBD2 (6 bases). Trimming removed 0 bases at V and 5 bases at J, with 21 bases between. The CDR3 sequence is 17 residues long. Germline-derived CDR1 and CDR2 are GTSNPN and SVGIG (reference sequence). CDR3 loop: CAWSVSETRGSGDTQYF. As DNA, the CDR3 is TGTGCCTGGAGTGTATCCGAAACTCGGGGGTCTGGAGATACGCAGTATTTT.

As regards this clone: This same CDR3 is encoded by further DNA sequences in the sample. V usage is TRBV18 and J usage is TRBJ1-2; 7 bases are shared with TRBD1. This CDR3 contains 13 residues. V was pared by 3 bases and J by 6 bases, with 4 bases of the junction left unmatched. Germline lookup yields CDR1 KGHSH and CDR2 LQKENI. CDR3 bases: TGTGCCAGCTCACCTGACAGGGTAGATGGCTACACCTTC. Its translation is CASSPDRVDGYTF.

The rearrangement uses TRBV5-5 and TRBJ2-2; 11 bases align to TRBD2. The CDR3 covers 17 residues. Germline CDR1 SGHKS, CDR2 YYEKEE (reference sequence). With 4 bases clipped from V and 1 base from J, the junction kept 6 bases outside the gene matches. This chain's CDR3 is CASSPGTSGMNTGELFF. DNA for the CDR3: TGTGCCAGCAGCCCTGGGACTAGCGGCATGAACACCGGGGAGCTGTTTTTT.

The V gene is TRBV28, the J gene TRBJ1-3; D unresolved. CDR3 size: 14 residues. Trimming cost V 2 bases and J 8 bases, with 13 bases left between them. Per germline, CDR1 MDHEN and CDR2 SYDVKM. CDR3 region: CASSLPGLRHTIYF. The CDR3 bases are TGTGCCAGCAGTTTACCGGGATTGAGGCACACCATATATTTT.

The genes are TRBV7-3 and TRBJ2-2; 8 bases line up with TRBD1. The V gene's germline CDR1 is SGHTA and CDR2 FQGTGA. The CDR3 extends over 15 amino acids. With V trimmed by 2 bases and J by 4 bases, 3 bases remained unmatched. CDR3 coding DNA: TGTGCCAGCAGCTTACAGGGGGCCGGCACCGGGGAGCTGTTTTTT. Its protein is CASSLQGAGTGELFF. The full variable domain, rest sourced from reference TRBV7-3 and TRBJ2-2, is GAGVSQTPSNKVTEKGKYVELRCDPISGHTALYWYRQSLGQGPEFLIYFQGTGAADDSGLPNDRFFAVRPEGSVSTLKIQRTERGDSAVYLCASSLQGAGTGELFFGEGSRLTVL.

Only one count was recorded for this clone. The gene calls are TRBV29-1 and TRBJ1-1, with D unclear. Germline CDR1 SQVTM, CDR2 ANQGSEA. V was cut by 4 bases and J by 3 bases, with 3 bases left in between. The CDR3 extends over 10 amino acids. The CDR3 here is CSVADTEAFF. The CDR3 DNA reads as TGCAGCGTTGCTGACACTGAAGCTTTCTTT.

The chain employs TRBV10-1 and TRBJ2-2; D gene unclear. The germline V gene has CDR1 WNHNN and CDR2 SYGVQD (reference sequence). Trimming cost V 3 bases and J 6 bases, with 23 bases left between them. The length of the CDR3 is 18 residues. DNA for the CDR3: TGCGCCAGCAGTGACGATAGGTACAGAAGGCCCCTCCCCGGGGAGCTGTTTTTT. Amino acids: CASSDDRYRRPLPGELFF.

The V and J genes are TRBV2 and TRBJ2-7; D might be TRBD2 (6 bases). The germline V gene has CDR1 SNHLY and CDR2 FYNNEI. V lost 6 bases, J lost 0 bases, and 12 bases lay in between. The CDR3 is 14 residues long. CDR3 residues: CASRFSGSSYEQYF. CDR3 coding DNA: TGTGCCAGCAGGTTTAGCGGAAGCTCCTACGAGCAGTACTTC.

This chain joins TRBV4-1 and TRBJ2-1; TRBD2 matches at 15 bases. There are 19 residues in the CDR3. Unmatched junction bases numbered 7, after V lost 2 bases and J lost 2 bases. Germline V CDR1 and CDR2: MGHRA, YSYEKL. The CDR3 spells CASSQPGLAGGPAYNEQFF. The CDR3 nucleotides are TGCGCCAGCAGCCAACCAGGACTAGCGGGAGGGCCCGCCTACAATGAGCAGTTCTTC.

The V call is TRBV5-1, the J call TRBJ2-1; TRBD1 is a possible D gene (5 bases). The germline V gene encodes CDR1 SGHRS and CDR2 YFSETQ. CDR3 length equals 12 residues. Trimming shortened V by 8 bases and J by 2 bases, and 8 bases separated the two germline ends. As DNA, the CDR3 is TGCGCCAGTCGACAGACCTACAATGAGCAGTTCTTC. Translation: CASRQTYNEQFF.

The chain combines TRBV21-1 with TRBJ1-2; the table assigns TRBD1, which was not confirmed against the DNA. TRBV21-1 is given as a pseudogene. The CDR3 loop spans 16 amino acids. The CDR3 sequence: CASSKGGTGTNYGYTF. In DNA, the CDR3 is TGTGCCAGCAGCAAAGGAGGAACAGGGACTAACTATGGCTACACCTTC.

The CDR3 reads CASRELPDTLFF. In DNA form, the CDR3 reads TGTGCCAGTAGGGAGCTGCCAGATACGCTGTTTTTT. The genes are TRBV19 and TRBJ2-2; no clear D gene. Trimming stripped 6 bases from V and 13 bases from J, with 15 bases between. Looked up from germline, CDR1 is LNHDA and CDR2 is SQIVND (reference sequence). The CDR3 runs to 12 residues.

This chain uses TRBV6-1 with TRBJ1-5; tentatively, D is TRBD1 (5 bases). V lost 3 bases and J lost 7, with 13 bases in between. The CDR3 length is 14 residues. Germline assignment: CDR1 MNHNS and CDR2 SASEGT. The DNA of the CDR3 is TGTGCCAGCAGTGAGGTAGCAGGGATCCAGCCCCAGCATTTT. Amino acids: CASSEVAGIQPQHF.

The chain links TRBV7-9 to TRBJ1-1; no clear D. The V end lost 5 bases, the J end lost 3 bases, and 7 bases lay between the germline ends. The CDR3 totals 12 residues. Germline CDR1 SEHNR, CDR2 FQNEAQ (reference sequence). The CDR3 DNA follows: TGTGCCAGCAGCCATCAGTACACTGAAGCTTTCTTT. Translated: CASSHQYTEAFF.

Concerning this clone: At one of its ends the junction is not consistent with the germline gene, which may arise from a read error. The gene calls are TRBV4-1 and TRBJ1-2; tentative D call: TRBD1 (5 bases). Germline CDR1 MGHRA, CDR2 YSYEKL. CDR3 size: 12 residues. CDR3 in DNA: TGCGCCAGCAGCCAAGTCGGTCAGGGAGGGGTCTTC. Amino acids: CASSQVGQGGVF.

J is TRBJ2-1 and V is TRBV4-1; 8 bases agree with TRBD2. Germline V lookup: CDR1 MGHRA, CDR2 YSYEKL. The CDR3 sequence is 16 residues long. V dropped 1 base and J dropped 7; count of bases not matched to a gene: 9. DNA of the CDR3: TGCGCCAGCAGCCAAGGCCTTAGCGGGACGGGGAATGAGCAGTTCTTC. This gives the protein CASSQGLSGTGNEQFF.

The gene calls are TRBV6-6 and TRBJ2-2; possible D gene TRBD2, 5 bases. V lost 1 base to trimming and J lost 7 bases, with 10 bases between them. The length of the CDR3 is 14 residues. Germline V gene sequence: CDR1 MNHNY, CDR2 SVGAGI (reference sequence). CDR3 DNA sequence: TGTGCCAGCAGTTACTGGGGAGAGGGCGGGGAGCTGTTTTTT. It encodes CASSYWGEGGELFF.

The chain employs TRBV28 and TRBJ2-6; D may be TRBD2 (6 bases). CDR1 is MDHEN, CDR2 SYDVKM, per germline. This CDR3 has 17 amino acids. Trimming took off 5 bases at V and 1 base at J, with 15 bases between the two ends. The CDR3 DNA follows: TGTGCCAGCAGTGGAGGGATAACCCCGTCTGGGGCCAACGTCCTGACTTTC. Its protein product is CASSGGITPSGANVLTF.

This clone turned up a few times. The CDR3 loop is CASSLPLTSGYNEQFF. The CDR3 DNA sequence: TGTGCCAGCAGCCTCCCTCTCACTAGCGGCTACAATGAGCAGTTCTTC. The chain couples TRBV11-2 to TRBJ2-1, with TRBD2 matching 8 bases. The ends lost 5 bases at V and 3 bases at J; junction bases unmatched: 9. The germline V gene has CDR1 SGHAT and CDR2 FQNNGV. The CDR3 runs 16 residues.